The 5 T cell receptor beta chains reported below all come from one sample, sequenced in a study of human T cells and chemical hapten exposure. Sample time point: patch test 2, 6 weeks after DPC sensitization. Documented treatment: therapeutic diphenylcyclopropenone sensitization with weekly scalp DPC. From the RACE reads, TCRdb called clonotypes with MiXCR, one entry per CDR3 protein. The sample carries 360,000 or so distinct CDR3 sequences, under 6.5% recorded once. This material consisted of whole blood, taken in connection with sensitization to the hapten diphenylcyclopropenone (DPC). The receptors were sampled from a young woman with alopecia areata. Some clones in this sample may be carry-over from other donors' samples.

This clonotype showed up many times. CDR3 nucleotide sequence: TGTGCCAGCAGTCCCCCCACGGAACGCACTGAAGCTTTCTTT. Its translation: CASSPPTERTEAFF. The chain couples TRBV6-5 to TRBJ1-1; no firm D call. Trimming cost V 5 bases and J 4 bases, with 14 bases left between them. The CDR3 is made up of 14 amino acids. The germline V gene has CDR1 MNHEY and CDR2 SVGAGI.

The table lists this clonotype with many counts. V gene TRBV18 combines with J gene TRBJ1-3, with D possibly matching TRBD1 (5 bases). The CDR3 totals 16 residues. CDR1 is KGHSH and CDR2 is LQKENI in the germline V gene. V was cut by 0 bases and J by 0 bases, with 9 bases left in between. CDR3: CASSPPGGASGNTIYF. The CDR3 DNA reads TGTGCCAGCTCACCACCTGGAGGGGCCTCTGGAAACACCATATATTTT.

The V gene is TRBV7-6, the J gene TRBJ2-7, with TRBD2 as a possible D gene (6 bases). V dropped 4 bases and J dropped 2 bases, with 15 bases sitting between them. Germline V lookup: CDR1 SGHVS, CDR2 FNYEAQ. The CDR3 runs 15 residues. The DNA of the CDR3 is TGTGCCAGCAGCTCCTCAAAGGAGGGACCCTACGAGCAGTACTTC. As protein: CASSSSKEGPYEQYF.

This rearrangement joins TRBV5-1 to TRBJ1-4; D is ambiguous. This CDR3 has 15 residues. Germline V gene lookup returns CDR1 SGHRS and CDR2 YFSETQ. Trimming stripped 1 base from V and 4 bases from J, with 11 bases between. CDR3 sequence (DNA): TGCGCCAGCAGCTTGTGGGCAGGTAGTAATGAAAAACTGTTTTTT. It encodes CASSLWAGSNEKLFF.

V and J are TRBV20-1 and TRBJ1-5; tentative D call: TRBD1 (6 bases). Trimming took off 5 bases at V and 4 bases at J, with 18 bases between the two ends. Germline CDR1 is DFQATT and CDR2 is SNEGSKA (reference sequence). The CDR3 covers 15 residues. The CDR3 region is CSAGLGGPPNQPQHF. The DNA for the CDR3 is TGCAGTGCTGGGCTGGGGGGGCCACCGAATCAGCCCCAGCATTTT.